Listed here are 10 T cell receptor beta chains from one sample, sequenced in a study of cytomegalovirus exposure and HLA in healthy donors. The PCR ran on 60 Vbeta and 13 Jbeta primers. The method was immunoSEQ multiplex PCR; TCRdb's version includes in-frame clones alone and lacks a portion of them. The sample lists about 150,000 clones, around 78% occurring once. Sequences were obtained from PBMCs. These receptors were obtained from a woman in her late teens or twenties in good health and CMV-seronegative.

The rearrangement uses TRBV5-4 and TRBJ1-2; D is possibly TRBD1 (6 bases). Germline CDR1 SGHNT, CDR2 YYREEE (reference sequence). This CDR3 is built from 13 residues. V was shortened by 3 bases and J by 8 bases, with 14 bases between the two germline ends. CDR3 bases: TGTGCCAGCAGCTCAGCAGGGGTGCGGGGCTACACCTTC. This encodes CASSSAGVRGYTF. Full variable domain (rest looked up from reference TRBV5-4 and TRBJ1-2): ETGVTQSPTHLIKTRGQQVTLRCSSQSGHNTVSWYQQALGQGPQFIFQYYREEENGRGNFPPRFSGLQFPNYSSELNVNALELDDSALYLCASSSAGVRGYTFGSGTRLTVV.

The rearrangement links TRBV5-8 to TRBJ2-1; TRBD2 aligns across 8 bases. The CDR3 covers 18 residues. The ends lost 4 bases at V and 4 bases at J; junction bases unmatched: 16. Per the germline V gene, CDR1 is SGHTS and CDR2 is YDEGEE. CDR3 residues: CASSDPALSSGSYNEQFF. The CDR3, as DNA: TGTGCCAGCAGCGACCCGGCCTTATCTAGCGGGTCGTACAATGAGCAGTTCTTC.

The J gene is TRBJ1-2, the V gene TRBV7-8; D call uncertain. Trimming shortened V by 3 bases and J by 6 bases, and 11 bases separated the two germline ends. Germline CDR1 SGHVS, CDR2 FQNEAQ. This CDR3 is built from 13 residues. The CDR3 region is CASSFNGRDGYTF. As DNA, the CDR3 is TGTGCCAGCAGCTTTAATGGTCGGGATGGCTACACCTTC. The full variable domain, with the rest looked up from reference TRBV7-8 and TRBJ1-2, is GAGVSQSPRYKVAKRGQDVALRCDPISGHVSLFWYQQALGQGPEFLTYFQNEAQLDKSGLPSDRFFAERPEGSVSTLKIQRTQQEDSAVYLCASSFNGRDGYTFGSGTRLTVV.

The chain employs TRBV27 and TRBJ2-5, with 8 nucleotides matching TRBD1. CDR3 length equals 14 residues. Germline CDR1 MNHEY, CDR2 SMNVEV (reference sequence). The V gene end was trimmed by 5 bases and the J gene end by 4 bases; junction bases not matched to a gene: 6. CDR3 in amino acids: CASSAQGEGETQYF. CDR3 DNA sequence: TGTGCCAGCAGTGCACAGGGGGAAGGAGAGACCCAGTACTTC.

The chain carries TRBV14 and TRBJ2-1; 7 positions match TRBD2. V trimming: 1 base; J trimming: 7 bases; junction bases outside the gene matches: 7. Looked up from germline, CDR1 is SGHDN and CDR2 is FVKESK. This CDR3 spans 15 amino acids. The CDR3 loop is CASSQGSLAVNEQFF. The CDR3 DNA sequence: TGTGCCAGCAGCCAAGGCTCCCTAGCGGTAAATGAGCAGTTCTTC. The full variable domain, with the rest looked up from reference TRBV14 and TRBJ2-1, is EAGVTQFPSHSVIEKGQTVTLRCDPISGHDNLYWYRRVMGKEIKFLLHFVKESKQDESGMPNNRFLAERTGGTYSTLKVQPAELEDSGVYFCASSQGSLAVNEQFFGPGTRLTVL.

J is TRBJ2-3 and V is TRBV28; D unresolved. The CDR3 runs to 14 residues. V was clipped by 5 bases and J by 6 bases, with 15 bases between them. Germline CDR1 MDHEN, CDR2 SYDVKM. CDR3 DNA sequence: TGTGCCAGCAGTCCTACGAGATCGTTGGATACGCAGTATTTT. As protein: CASSPTRSLDTQYF.

Comments on this clone: The sample has other DNA sequences that encode this CDR3 too. V usage is TRBV5-1 and J usage is TRBJ2-3, with TRBD2 matching 8 bases. This CDR3 contains 17 residues. Unmatched junction bases numbered 12, after V lost 2 bases and J lost 4 bases. The germline CDR1 and CDR2 sequences are SGHRS and YFSETQ. This CDR3 reads CASSFAGSRGVADTQYF. The CDR3 DNA sequence: TGCGCCAGCAGCTTTGCCGGATCGCGGGGGGTGGCAGATACGCAGTATTTT.

The chain combines TRBV6-5 with TRBJ1-6, with 8 bases that match TRBD1. The CDR3 has 15 residues. V shed 7 bases, J shed 9 bases, and the junction held 11 bases outside the gene matches. Germline CDR1 reads MNHEY; CDR2 reads SVGAGI. The CDR3 loop reads CASNLQGDSSSPLHF. CDR3 sequence (DNA): TGTGCCAGCAATCTACAGGGGGATTCTAGTTCACCCCTCCACTTT.

The gene calls are TRBV19 and TRBJ2-5; TRBD2 is a possible D gene (6 bases). In germline, CDR1 is LNHDA, CDR2 SQIVND (reference sequence). The CDR3 is 14 residues long. Trimming removed 6 bases from V and 7 bases from J, with 18 bases in between. DNA for the CDR3: TGTGCCAGTAGCCACCGGGGACCGGAGGGGACCCAGTACTTC. Protein product: CASSHRGPEGTQYF.

The chain carries TRBV19 and TRBJ1-5; no definite D call. Germline CDR1 reads LNHDA; CDR2 reads SQIVND (reference sequence). CDR3 length: 15 amino acids. Trimming removed 3 bases at V and 5 bases at J, with 14 bases between. The CDR3 protein is CASSINRGRYQPQHF. The CDR3, as DNA: TGTGCCAGTAGTATTAACCGGGGTCGATATCAGCCCCAGCATTTT. The variable domain in full, with the rest retrieved from reference TRBV19 and TRBJ1-5, is DGGITQSPKYLFRKEGQNVTLSCEQNLNHDAMYWYRQDPGQGLRLIYYSQIVNDFQKGDIAEGYSVSREKKESFPLTVTSAQKNPTAFYLCASSINRGRYQPQHFGDGTRLSIL.